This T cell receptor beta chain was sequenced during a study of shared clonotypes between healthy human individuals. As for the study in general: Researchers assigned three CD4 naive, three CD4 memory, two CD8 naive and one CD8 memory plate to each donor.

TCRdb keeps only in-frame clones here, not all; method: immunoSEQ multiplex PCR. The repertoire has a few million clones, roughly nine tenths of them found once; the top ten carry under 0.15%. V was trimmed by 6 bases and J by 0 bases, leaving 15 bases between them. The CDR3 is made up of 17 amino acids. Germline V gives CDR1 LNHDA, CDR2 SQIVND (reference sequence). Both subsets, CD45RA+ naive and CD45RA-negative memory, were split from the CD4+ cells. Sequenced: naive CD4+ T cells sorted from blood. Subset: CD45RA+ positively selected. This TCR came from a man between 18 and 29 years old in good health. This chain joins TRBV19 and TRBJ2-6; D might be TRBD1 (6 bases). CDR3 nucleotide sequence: TGTGCCAGTAGCTGGACAGCCTCCCTCTCTGGGGCCAACGTCCTGACTTTC. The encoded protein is CASSWTASLSGANVLTF.